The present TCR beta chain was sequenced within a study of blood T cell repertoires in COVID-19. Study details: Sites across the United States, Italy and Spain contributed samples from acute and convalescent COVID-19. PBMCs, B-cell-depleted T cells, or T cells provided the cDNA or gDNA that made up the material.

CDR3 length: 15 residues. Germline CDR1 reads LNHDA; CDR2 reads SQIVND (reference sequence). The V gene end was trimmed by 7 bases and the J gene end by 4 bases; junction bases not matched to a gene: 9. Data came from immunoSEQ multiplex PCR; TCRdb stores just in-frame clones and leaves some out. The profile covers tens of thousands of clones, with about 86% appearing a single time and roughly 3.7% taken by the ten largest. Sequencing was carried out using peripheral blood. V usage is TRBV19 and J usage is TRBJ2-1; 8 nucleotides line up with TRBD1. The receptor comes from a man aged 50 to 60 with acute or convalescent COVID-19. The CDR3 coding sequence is TGTGCCAGTACTCGACAGGGGAATCGGTACAATGAGCAGTTCTTC. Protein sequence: CASTRQGNRYNEQFF.